A selection of T cell receptor beta chains follows, all from one sample in a study of blood T cell repertoires in COVID-19. The protocol was immunoSEQ multiplex PCR, while the TCRdb copy is restricted to in-frame clones and leaves out a portion. Of just over 60,000 clones listed, roughly 80% are singletons. The source material was peripheral blood. Receptors were obtained from a man aged 55 to 70 with acute or convalescent COVID-19. Both conserved end residues are part of each CDR3. D genes are given only for firm matches. Clone sizes are given selectively: once, few, many, or a class where the clone is expanded.

j_call,cdr3_length,v_call,clone_size,d_call,cdr3_aa,cdr3_nt
TRBJ2-1,13,TRBV20-1,.,TRBD2,CSASDASGNEQFF,TGCAGTGCTAGTGACGCTAGCGGGAATGAGCAGTTCTTC
TRBJ1-2,12,TRBV29-1,.,TRBD1,CSVGDRSDGYTF,TGCAGCGTTGGGGACAGGAGCGATGGCTACACCTTC
TRBJ2-3,13,TRBV10-3,few,.,CAISGGVTDTQYF,TGTGCCATCAGTGGGGGGGTCACAGATACGCAGTATTTT
TRBJ1-1,13,TRBV30,.,TRBD1,CAWSSDRGGAAFF,TGTGCCTGGAGTTCGGACAGGGGTGGCGCGGCTTTCTTT
TRBJ2-1,14,TRBV7-3,.,TRBD2,CASSLAGGYNEQFF,TGTGCCAGCAGCTTAGCGGGAGGCTACAATGAGCAGTTCTTC
TRBJ2-5,15,TRBV9,once,TRBD2,CASSTRTGGVGTQYF,TGTGCCAGCAGCACCCGGACGGGAGGGGTGGGGACCCAGTACTTC
TRBJ1-1,15,TRBV6-5,.,TRBD1,CASSANRGRVTEAFF,TGTGCCAGCAGCGCCAATAGGGGGCGCGTCACTGAAGCTTTCTTT
TRBJ2-5,16,TRBV7-2,.,TRBD2,CASSLRIAGGVETQYF,TGTGCCAGCAGCTTAAGGATAGCGGGAGGGGTGGAGACCCAGTACTTC
TRBJ2-7,15,TRBV5-4,.,TRBD2,CASSLLAGGSYEQYF,TGTGCCAGCAGTTTGCTAGCGGGAGGCTCCTACGAGCAGTACTTC
TRBJ1-1,13,TRBV27,.,.,CASREGQRTEAFF,TGTGCCAGCAGGGAAGGACAGCGCACTGAAGCTTTCTTT
TRBJ2-1,15,TRBV10-2,.,TRBD2,CASRTHGGGVNEQFF,TGCGCCAGCAGGACGCATGGGGGAGGGGTCAATGAGCAGTTCTTC
TRBJ1-5,16,TRBV2,.,.,CASSSIGVGGNQPQHF,TGTGCCAGCAGTAGTATTGGGGTAGGGGGCAATCAGCCCCAGCATTTT
TRBJ1-5,17,TRBV10-3,.,.,CAISESARGRSNQPQHF,TGTGCCATCAGTGAGTCGGCCAGGGGAAGAAGTAATCAGCCCCAGCATTTT
TRBJ2-7,12,TRBV29-1,.,.,CSAIQGPSEQYF,TGCAGCGCCATACAGGGTCCGAGCGAGCAGTACTTC
TRBJ2-1,14,TRBV7-9,.,TRBD1,CASSLTGEVNEQFF,TGTGCCAGCAGCTTGACAGGGGAGGTCAATGAGCAGTTCTTC
TRBJ1-5,17,TRBV28,.,TRBD1,CASSPRQGLGSNQPQHF,TGTGCCAGCAGCCCCCGACAGGGGCTGGGGAGCAATCAGCCCCAGCATTTT